A selection of T cell receptor beta chains follows, all from one sample in a study of radiation and T cells in renal cell carcinoma. The method was immunoSEQ multiplex PCR; TCRdb's version includes in-frame clones alone and lacks a portion of them. The table has about 77,000 clones, over 80% seen once. The sample in question was blood, obtained from a patient whose treatment included radiotherapy and nephrectomy. These receptors were obtained from a woman aged 55-69 years with renal cell carcinoma. The CDR3 runs from the conserved cysteine through the conserved F or W. Each record gives: J gene, V gene, clone size, D gene, CDR3 protein, CDR3 DNA. D genes are given only for firm matches. Some rows mark clone size as missing; the rest say once, few, many or name a class of expanded clone.

j_call: TRBJ1-4; v_call: TRBV6-5; clone_size: NA; d_call: TRBD1; cdr3_aa: CASSQDRGIEKLFF; cdr3_nt: TGTGCCAGCAGCCAGGACAGGGGTATTGAAAAACTGTTTTTT
j_call: TRBJ1-2; v_call: TRBV11-2; clone_size: NA; d_call: TRBD1; cdr3_aa: CASSPTGVAGYTF; cdr3_nt: TGTGCCAGCAGCCCTACAGGGGTAGCTGGCTACACCTTC
j_call: TRBJ2-7; v_call: TRBV25-1; clone_size: NA; d_call: NA; cdr3_aa: CASSEWGDWGESYEQYF; cdr3_nt: TGTGCCAGCAGTGAATGGGGGGACTGGGGCGAATCCTACGAGCAGTACTTC
j_call: TRBJ1-1; v_call: TRBV7-6; clone_size: NA; d_call: TRBD1; cdr3_aa: CASNPTKTGTEAFF; cdr3_nt: TGTGCCAGCAACCCGACCAAGACAGGGACTGAAGCTTTCTTT
j_call: TRBJ1-1; v_call: TRBV19; clone_size: NA; d_call: NA; cdr3_aa: CASSMGAGGNTEAFF; cdr3_nt: TGTGCCAGTAGTATGGGGGCCGGAGGGAACACTGAAGCTTTCTTT
j_call: TRBJ2-2; v_call: TRBV5-4; clone_size: NA; d_call: NA; cdr3_aa: CASSSYPRTVGNKLFF; cdr3_nt: TGTGCCAGCAGCAGCTACCCTCGGACAGTGGGCAATAAGCTGTTTTTT
j_call: TRBJ2-4; v_call: TRBV9; clone_size: NA; d_call: NA; cdr3_aa: CASSVAAGTSTGNIQYF; cdr3_nt: TGTGCCAGCAGCGTAGCGGCGGGGACCTCAACAGGAAACATTCAGTACTTC
j_call: TRBJ1-2; v_call: TRBV30; clone_size: NA; d_call: NA; cdr3_aa: CAWSDGTYYGYTF; cdr3_nt: TGTGCCTGGAGTGATGGCACATACTATGGCTACACCTTC
j_call: TRBJ1-1; v_call: TRBV29-1; clone_size: NA; d_call: TRBD1; cdr3_aa: CSVRQGGNTEAFF; cdr3_nt: TGCAGCGTTCGACAGGGGGGGAACACTGAAGCTTTCTTT
j_call: TRBJ2-7; v_call: TRBV9; clone_size: NA; d_call: TRBD2; cdr3_aa: CASSVGPPGLAGYEQYF; cdr3_nt: TGTGCCAGCAGCGTAGGCCCCCCGGGACTAGCGGGCTACGAGCAGTACTTC
j_call: TRBJ1-3; v_call: TRBV4-1; clone_size: NA; d_call: TRBD1; cdr3_aa: CASSQPGTGAGNTIYF; cdr3_nt: TGCGCCAGCAGCCAACCAGGGACAGGAGCTGGAAACACCATATATTTT
j_call: TRBJ1-2; v_call: TRBV6-5; clone_size: NA; d_call: NA; cdr3_aa: CASSYGGTGRFYGYTF; cdr3_nt: TGTGCCAGCAGTTACGGAGGGACCGGACGGTTTTATGGCTACACCTTC
j_call: TRBJ2-7; v_call: TRBV5-6; clone_size: few; d_call: TRBD1; cdr3_aa: CASSLDGQAYEQYF; cdr3_nt: TGTGCCAGCAGCTTGGATGGACAGGCTTACGAGCAGTACTTC
j_call: TRBJ1-1; v_call: TRBV28; clone_size: NA; d_call: NA; cdr3_aa: CASSLDGGINAFF; cdr3_nt: TGTGCCAGCAGTTTAGATGGAGGAATTAACGCTTTCTTT
j_call: TRBJ2-5; v_call: TRBV11-3; clone_size: NA; d_call: TRBD1; cdr3_aa: CASSPRGQGIETQYF; cdr3_nt: TGTGCCAGCAGCCCACGGGGACAGGGGATAGAGACCCAGTACTTC
j_call: TRBJ1-2; v_call: TRBV28; clone_size: once; d_call: NA; cdr3_aa: CASSLAHGYTF; cdr3_nt: TGTGCCAGCAGTTTAGCCCATGGCTACACCTTC